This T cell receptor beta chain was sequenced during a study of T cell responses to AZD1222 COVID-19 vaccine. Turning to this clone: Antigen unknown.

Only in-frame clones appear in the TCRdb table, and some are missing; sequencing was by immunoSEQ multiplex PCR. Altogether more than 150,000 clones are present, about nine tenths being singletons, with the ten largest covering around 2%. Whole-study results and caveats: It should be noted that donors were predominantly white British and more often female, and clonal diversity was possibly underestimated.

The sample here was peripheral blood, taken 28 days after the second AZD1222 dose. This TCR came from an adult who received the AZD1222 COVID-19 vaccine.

The CDR3 DNA reads as TGTGCCAGCAGCAAATGGGTCAGGTTGACGGCGATATCTGGAAACACCATATATTTT. Amino acids: CASSKWVRLTAISGNTIYF. This sequence joins TRBV21-1 and TRBJ1-3; the table assigns TRBD1, which was not confirmed against the DNA. TRBV21-1 is shown as a pseudogene. This CDR3 is built from 19 residues.